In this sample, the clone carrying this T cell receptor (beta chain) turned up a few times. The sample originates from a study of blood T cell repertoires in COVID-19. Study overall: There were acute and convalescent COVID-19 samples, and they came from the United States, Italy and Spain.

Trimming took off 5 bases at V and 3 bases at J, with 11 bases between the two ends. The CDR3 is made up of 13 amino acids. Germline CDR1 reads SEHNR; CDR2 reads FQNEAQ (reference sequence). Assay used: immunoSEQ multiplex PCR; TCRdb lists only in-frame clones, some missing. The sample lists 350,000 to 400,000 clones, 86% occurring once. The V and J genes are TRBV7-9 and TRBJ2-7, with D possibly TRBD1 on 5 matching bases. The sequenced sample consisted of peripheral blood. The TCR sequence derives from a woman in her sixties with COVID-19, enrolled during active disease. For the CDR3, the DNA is TGTGCCAGCAGCACAGACAGCTACTACGAGCAGTACTTC. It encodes CASSTDSYYEQYF.